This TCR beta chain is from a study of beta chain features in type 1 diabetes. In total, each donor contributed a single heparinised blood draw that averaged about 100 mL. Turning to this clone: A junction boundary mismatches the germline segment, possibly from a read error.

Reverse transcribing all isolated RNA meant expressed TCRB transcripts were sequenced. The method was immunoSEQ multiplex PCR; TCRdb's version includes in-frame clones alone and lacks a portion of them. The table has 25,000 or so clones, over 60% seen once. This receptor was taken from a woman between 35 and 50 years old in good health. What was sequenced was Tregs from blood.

CDR3 sequence reads: CASSSTWGGSSF. CDR3 nucleotides: TGTGCCAGCAGCTCTACCTGGGGGGGGAGCTCCTTC. This chain links TRBV7-9 with TRBJ1-2, with D perhaps matching TRBD1 (5 bases). The CDR3 loop spans 12 amino acids. Germline lookup yields CDR1 SEHNR and CDR2 FQNEAQ (reference sequence).